This TCR beta chain was identified in a study of shared clonotypes between healthy human individuals. Study results and caveats: Clonotypes not shared had lower generation probabilities than those common to all four donors. On the whole, naive subsets had larger estimated richness than memory subsets had.

Regarding this clone: No antigen is known for it.

The protocol was immunoSEQ multiplex PCR, while the TCRdb copy is restricted to in-frame clones and leaves out a portion. Among about 2.5 million clones listed, 85% to 95% were seen once. There are 17 residues in the CDR3. From germline, CDR1 is SGHNT and CDR2 YYREEE (reference sequence). The V and J ends lost 4 bases and 7 bases, in that order; junction bases with no gene match: 12. Sequencing input: naive CD4+ T cells from PBMCs. Subset in this sample: CD45RA+ positively selected. The rearrangement links TRBV5-4 to TRBJ1-6; 9 nucleotides agree with TRBD1. The receptor's source is a man between 18 and 29 years old in good health. Some clones in this sample may be carry-over from other donors' samples. The CDR3 nucleotides read TGTGCCAGCAGCCCGATTCCGGGACAGGGCACGAATTCACCCCTCCACTTT. This gives the protein CASSPIPGQGTNSPLHF.